This T cell receptor (beta chain) was captured by sequencing in a study of lymphopenia after photon versus proton radiotherapy. TCRdb keeps only in-frame clones here, not all; method: immunoSEQ multiplex PCR. The sample contains over 20,000 clones, roughly four fifths of which appear only once. V shed 3 bases and J shed 5 bases, with 13 bases lying between them. Per germline, CDR1 SGHTA and CDR2 FQGNSA. The CDR3 sequence is 15 residues long. Study results and limitations: Post-nadir diversity loss with photons came from oligoclonal expansion, particularly CD8+ Temra cells. Under photons, naive T cells and diversity fell while effector/memory populations rose.

This clone has only one observation. Antigen specificity is unknown. V gene TRBV7-2 combines with J gene TRBJ1-4, with a possible D match to TRBD1 (5 bases). The TCR sequence derives from a woman aged 45-60 years with pancreatic cancer. This specimen consisted of peripheral blood, obtained from a patient treated with photon-based radiotherapy. The CDR3 coding sequence is TGTGCCAGCAGCTTTGGGTGGAGGGGAAATGAAAAACTGTTTTTT. This encodes CASSFGWRGNEKLFF.